The T cell receptor (beta chain) described here comes from a study of blood T cell repertoires in COVID-19. Study information: Sources were T cells, B-cell-depleted T cells, or PBMCs; the material itself was cDNA or gDNA.

TCRdb's copy holds only in-frame clones and misses some; the assay was immunoSEQ multiplex PCR. The profile shows 200,000 to 300,000 clones, approximately 86% of them singletons. Per the germline V gene, CDR1 is SGHVS and CDR2 is FNYEAQ. V shed 0 bases and J shed 2 bases, with 5 bases lying between them. The CDR3 spans 14 residues. The table lists this clone with a count of one. Sequencing input: peripheral blood. The source is a man aged 30 to 39 with active or convalescent COVID-19. The chain combines TRBV7-6 with TRBJ1-5; D gene ambiguous. The DNA for the CDR3 is TGTGCCAGCAGCTTAGCGCAGGGCAATCAGCCCCAGCATTTT. It translates to CASSLAQGNQPQHF. The variable domain in full, completed from reference TRBV7-6 and TRBJ1-5, reads GAGVSQSPRYKVTKRGQDVALRCDPISGHVSLYWYRQALGQGPEFLTYFNYEAQQDKSGLPNDRFSAERPEGSISTLTIQRTEQRDSAMYRCASSLAQGNQPQHFGDGTRLSIL.